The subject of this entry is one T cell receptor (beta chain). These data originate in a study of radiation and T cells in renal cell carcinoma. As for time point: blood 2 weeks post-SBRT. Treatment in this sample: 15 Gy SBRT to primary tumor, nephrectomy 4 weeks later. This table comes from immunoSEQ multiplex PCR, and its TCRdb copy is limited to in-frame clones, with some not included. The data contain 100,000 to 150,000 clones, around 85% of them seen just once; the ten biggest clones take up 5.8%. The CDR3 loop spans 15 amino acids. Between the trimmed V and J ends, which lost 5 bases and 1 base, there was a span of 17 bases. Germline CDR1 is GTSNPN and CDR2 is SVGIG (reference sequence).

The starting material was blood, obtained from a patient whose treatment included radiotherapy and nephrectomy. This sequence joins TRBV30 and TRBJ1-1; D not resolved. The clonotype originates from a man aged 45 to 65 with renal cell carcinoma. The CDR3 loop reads CAWSKGPLGNTEAFF. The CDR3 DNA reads TGTGCCTGGTCCAAAGGGCCCCTGGGGAACACTGAAGCTTTCTTT. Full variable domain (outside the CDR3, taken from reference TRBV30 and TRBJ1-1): SQTIHQWPATLVQPVGSPLSLECTVEGTSNPNLYWYRQAAGRGLQLLFYSVGIGQISSEVPQNLSASRPQDRQFILSSKKLLLSDSGFYLCAWSKGPLGNTEAFFGQGTRLTVV.